Described below is a single TCR beta chain sequence and its context. The sample originates from a study of T cell changes during pregnancy in multiple sclerosis. Produced via immunoSEQ multiplex PCR; TCRdb's table is partial and in-frame only. This sample has about 33,000 clones; about 89% occur once, and the top ten carry around 3%. The TCR was taken from a female donor in good health, enrolled as a control in a pregnancy study. The sample in question was CD4+ T cells from peripheral blood mononuclear cells, obtained in the third trimester of pregnancy.

In nucleotides, the CDR3 is TGTGCCAGCAGGTCACAGGGCACGGTGCAAGAGACCCAGTACTTC. This sequence encodes CASRSQGTVQETQYF. The chain carries TRBV2 and TRBJ2-5; the D gene is possibly TRBD1 (6 bases). This CDR3 is built from 15 residues. CDR1 and CDR2 from the germline V gene are SNHLY and FYNNEI. Trimming shortened V by 6 bases and J by 2 bases, and 16 bases separated the two germline ends.